This T cell receptor (beta chain) was identified in a study of vaccination and CD4 T cells after COVID-19. Notes on this clonotype: The antigen is not known.

The Oncomine TCR Beta short-read assay sequenced DNA from cultured CD4+ T cells. TCRdb called the PCR reads again in MiXCR, with one record for every CDR3 protein. The sample yields under 20,000 distinct CDR3 sequences, approximately 80% seen once. Sample treatment: roughly 10-day PBMC culture with coronavirus spike peptide pools or control peptides (ViraFEST assay). The CDR3 extends over 16 amino acids. The germline V gene has CDR1 MDHEN and CDR2 SYDVKM. V was cut by 0 bases and J by 4 bases, with 13 bases left in between. The sequence derives from a human donor who received a COVID-19 vaccine. The chain carries TRBV28 and TRBJ1-5, with D unresolved. The material sequenced was CD4+ T cells from blood, cultured in vitro, taken after SARS-CoV-2 vaccination. In nucleotides, the CDR3 is TGTGCCAGCAGTTTATGGGCAGGAGAACTAAATCAGCCCCAGCATTTT. Amino acids: CASSLWAGELNQPQHF.